This T cell receptor beta chain is from a study of Tregs in tolerant kidney transplant recipients. Repertoires were generated with immunoSEQ multiplex PCR, while TCRdb's copy carries only in-frame clones and drops some. The profile covers tens of thousands of clones, with around 94% appearing a single time and 4.5% to 5% taken by the ten largest. The CDR3 contains 15 residues. The V and J ends lost 0 bases and 1 base respectively, with 10 bases between them. From germline, CDR1 is LGHNA and CDR2 YNFKEQ. This TCR derives from a human donor in good health. The sequenced material came from CD8+ T cells from blood. The chain joins TRBV4-2 to TRBJ2-7; D unresolved. The CDR3 here is CASSQEGLGSYEQYF. CDR3 DNA sequence: TGTGCCAGCAGCCAAGAAGGCCTAGGATCCTACGAGCAGTACTTC.